The clone carrying this T cell receptor (beta chain) was seen repeatedly, ten times or more. Its antigen is not identified. The time point: newly diagnosed GD, antithyroid drugs for less than 3 months. Generation of the TCR library employed RNA extracted from PBMCs. Graves' disease diagnosis relied on American Thyroid Association guidelines. CDR3 regions were amplified by Arm-PCR using iRepertoire HTBI primers to build TCR beta libraries. Authors' processing steps: Identification across samples found about 65 TRBV and about 13 TRBJ segments. TCRdb called the multiplex PCR reads again in MiXCR, with one record for every CDR3 protein. Clone size and V and J calls follow TCRdb, not the original study. Among hundreds of thousands of distinct CDR3 sequences listed, 15% to 18% were seen once. The sample belongs to a study of regulatory T cells in long-lasting Graves disease. Background on the study: Patients with new Graves' disease had used antithyroid drugs below 3 months.

V was pared by 4 bases and J by 5 bases, with 3 bases of the junction left unmatched. Germline V gene data show CDR1 as ENHRY and CDR2 as SYGVKD. The CDR3 spans 13 residues. Study outcomes and limitations: Persistent disease preferred TRBV28, TRBJ1-2 and TRBJ2-5; new disease, TRBV20-1 and TRBJ2-1.

The chain employs TRBV10-3 and TRBJ1-2, with 8 bases identical to TRBD1. The source was peripheral blood mononuclear cells (PBMCs), collected at new diagnosis, from a patient treated with antithyroid drugs. This TCR came from a female donor with Graves disease. CDR3 sequence (DNA): TGTGCCATCAGTGGCAACAGGGGGTATGGCTACACCTTC. As protein: CAISGNRGYGYTF.